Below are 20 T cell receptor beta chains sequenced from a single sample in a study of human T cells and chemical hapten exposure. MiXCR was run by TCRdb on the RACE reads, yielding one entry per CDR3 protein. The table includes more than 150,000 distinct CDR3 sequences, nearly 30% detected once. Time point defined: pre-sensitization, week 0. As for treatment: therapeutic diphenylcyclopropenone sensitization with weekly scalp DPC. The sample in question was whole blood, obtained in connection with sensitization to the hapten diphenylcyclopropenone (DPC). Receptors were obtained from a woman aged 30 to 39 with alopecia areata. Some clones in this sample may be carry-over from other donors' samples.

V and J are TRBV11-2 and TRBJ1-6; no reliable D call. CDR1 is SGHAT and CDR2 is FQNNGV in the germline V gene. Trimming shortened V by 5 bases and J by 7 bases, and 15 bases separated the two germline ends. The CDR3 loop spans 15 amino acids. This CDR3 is CASSPRASLNSPLHF. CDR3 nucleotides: TGTGCCAGCAGCCCCCGGGCCTCCTTGAATTCACCCCTCCACTTT.

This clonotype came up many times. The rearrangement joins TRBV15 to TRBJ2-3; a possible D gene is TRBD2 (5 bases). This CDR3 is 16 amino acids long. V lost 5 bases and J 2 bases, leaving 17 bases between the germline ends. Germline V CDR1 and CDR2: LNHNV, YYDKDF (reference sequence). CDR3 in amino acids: CATSPVEGGFTDTQYF. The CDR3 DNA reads TGTGCCACCAGCCCCGTCGAGGGCGGGTTCACAGATACGCAGTATTTT.

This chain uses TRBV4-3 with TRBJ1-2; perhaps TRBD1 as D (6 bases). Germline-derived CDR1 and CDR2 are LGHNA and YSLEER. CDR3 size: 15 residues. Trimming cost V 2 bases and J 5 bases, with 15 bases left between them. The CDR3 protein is CASSQPGAPSYGYTF. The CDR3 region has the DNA TGCGCCAGCAGCCAACCAGGGGCGCCTAGTTATGGCTACACCTTC.

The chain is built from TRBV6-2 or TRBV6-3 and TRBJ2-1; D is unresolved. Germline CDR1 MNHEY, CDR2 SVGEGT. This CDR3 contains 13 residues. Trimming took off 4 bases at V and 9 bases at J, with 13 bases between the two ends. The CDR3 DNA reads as TGTGCCAGCAGTTTCCGTCGCGAGTTTGAGCAGTTCTTC. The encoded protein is CASSFRREFEQFF.

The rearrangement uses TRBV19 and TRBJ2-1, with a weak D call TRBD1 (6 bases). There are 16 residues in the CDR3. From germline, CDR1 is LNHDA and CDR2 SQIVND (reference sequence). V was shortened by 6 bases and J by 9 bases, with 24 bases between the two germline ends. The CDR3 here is CASSNTGSGPEGEQFF. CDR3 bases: TGTGCCAGTAGCAATACAGGGTCTGGGCCGGAAGGTGAGCAGTTCTTC. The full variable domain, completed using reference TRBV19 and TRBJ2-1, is DGGITQSPKYLFRKEGQNVTLSCEQNLNHDAMYWYRQDPGQGLRLIYYSQIVNDFQKGDIAEGYSVSREKKESFPLTVTSAQKNPTAFYLCASSNTGSGPEGEQFFGPGTRLTVL.

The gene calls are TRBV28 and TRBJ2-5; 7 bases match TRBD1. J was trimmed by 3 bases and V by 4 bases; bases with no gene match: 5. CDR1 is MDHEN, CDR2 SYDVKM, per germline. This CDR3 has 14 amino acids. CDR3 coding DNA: TGTGCCAGCAGTTCAGGTGACAGGGAAGAGACCCAGTACTTC. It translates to CASSSGDREETQYF.

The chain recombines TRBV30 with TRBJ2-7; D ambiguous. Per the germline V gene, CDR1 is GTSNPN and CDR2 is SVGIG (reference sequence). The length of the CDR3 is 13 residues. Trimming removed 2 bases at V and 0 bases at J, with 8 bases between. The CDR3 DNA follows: TGTGCCTGGAGTTCGACACTCTCCTACGAGCAGTACTTC. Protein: CAWSSTLSYEQYF.

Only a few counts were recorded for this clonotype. This CDR3 reads CSAQPRTVFNEQFF. The DNA for the CDR3 is TGCAGCGCACAACCAAGGACTGTCTTCAATGAGCAGTTCTTC. V and J are TRBV29-1 and TRBJ2-1, with D possibly TRBD2 on 5 matching bases. V was clipped by 7 bases and J by 6 bases, with 19 bases between them. This CDR3 spans 14 amino acids. CDR1 and CDR2 from the germline V gene are SQVTM and ANQGSEA.

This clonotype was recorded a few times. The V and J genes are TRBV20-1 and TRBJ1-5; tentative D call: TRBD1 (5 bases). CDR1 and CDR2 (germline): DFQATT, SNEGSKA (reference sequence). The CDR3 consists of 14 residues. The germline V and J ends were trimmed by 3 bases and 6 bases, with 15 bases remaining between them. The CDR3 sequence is CSARGTQGAQPQHF. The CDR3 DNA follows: TGCAGTGCTAGGGGCACTCAAGGGGCTCAGCCCCAGCATTTT.

In DNA, the CDR3 is TGTGCCAGCACCCTAGACTACTCCTACAATGAGCAGTTCTTC. Translation gives CASTLDYSYNEQFF. The rearrangement joins TRBV28 to TRBJ2-1; the D gene is possibly TRBD2 (5 bases). With 7 bases removed from V and 0 bases from J, the gap between germline ends came to 10 bases. The CDR3 sequence is 14 residues long. Germline V gives CDR1 MDHEN, CDR2 SYDVKM.

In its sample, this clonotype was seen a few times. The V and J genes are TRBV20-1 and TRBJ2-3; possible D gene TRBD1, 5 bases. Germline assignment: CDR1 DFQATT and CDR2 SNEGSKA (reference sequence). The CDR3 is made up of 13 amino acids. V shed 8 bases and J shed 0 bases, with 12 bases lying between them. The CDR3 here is CSSWTLSTDTQYF. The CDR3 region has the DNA TGCAGTTCTTGGACACTGAGCACAGATACGCAGTATTTT.

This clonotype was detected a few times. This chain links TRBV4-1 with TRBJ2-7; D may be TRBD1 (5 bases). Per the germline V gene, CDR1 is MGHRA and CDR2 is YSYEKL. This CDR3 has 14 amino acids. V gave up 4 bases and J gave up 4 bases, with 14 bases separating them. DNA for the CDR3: TGCGCCAGCAGCCCCGGTTCCCCAGGGTACGAGCAGTACTTC. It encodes CASSPGSPGYEQYF.

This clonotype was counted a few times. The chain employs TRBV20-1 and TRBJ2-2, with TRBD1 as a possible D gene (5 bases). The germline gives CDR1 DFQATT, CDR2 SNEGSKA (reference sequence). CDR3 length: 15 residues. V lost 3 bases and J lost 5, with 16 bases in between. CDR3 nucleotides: TGCAGTGCTAGGGGTGGGGCAGGGAAGACCGGGGAGCTGTTTTTT. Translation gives CSARGGAGKTGELFF.

DNA for the CDR3: TGCGCCAGCAGCCAAGACAGGGGACCGAGAGGAACTAATGAAAAACTGTTTTTT. This translates into CASSQDRGPRGTNEKLFF. The rearrangement links TRBV4-1 to TRBJ1-4; D is possibly TRBD1 (6 bases). Germline assignment: CDR1 MGHRA and CDR2 YSYEKL. This CDR3 has 18 residues. Trimming stripped 0 bases from V and 1 base from J, with 15 bases between.

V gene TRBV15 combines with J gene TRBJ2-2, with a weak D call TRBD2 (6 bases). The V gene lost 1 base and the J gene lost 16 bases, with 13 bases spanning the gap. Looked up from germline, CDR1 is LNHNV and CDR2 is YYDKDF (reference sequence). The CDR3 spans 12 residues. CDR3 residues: CATSRGGTSWFF. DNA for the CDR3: TGTGCCACCAGCAGAGGCGGGACGAGTTGGTTTTTT.

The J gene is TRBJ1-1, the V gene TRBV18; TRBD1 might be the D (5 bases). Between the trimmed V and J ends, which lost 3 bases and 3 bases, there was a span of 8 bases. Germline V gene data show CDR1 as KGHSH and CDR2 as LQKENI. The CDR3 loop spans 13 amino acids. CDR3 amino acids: CASSPSRDTEAFF. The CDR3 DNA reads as TGTGCCAGCTCACCGAGCAGGGACACTGAAGCTTTCTTT.

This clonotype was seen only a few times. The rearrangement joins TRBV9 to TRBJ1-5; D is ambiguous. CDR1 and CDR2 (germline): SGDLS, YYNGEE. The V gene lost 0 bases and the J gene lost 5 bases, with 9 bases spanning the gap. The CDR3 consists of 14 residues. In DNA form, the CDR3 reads TGTGCCAGCAGCGTAGGTGGGTTGGATCAGCCCCAGCATTTT. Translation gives CASSVGGLDQPQHF. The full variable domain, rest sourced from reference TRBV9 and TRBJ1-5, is DSGVTQTPKHLITATGQRVTLRCSPRSGDLSVYWYQQSLDQGLQFLIQYYNGEERAKGNILERFSAQQFPDLHSELNLSSLELGDSALYFCASSVGGLDQPQHFGDGTRLSIL.

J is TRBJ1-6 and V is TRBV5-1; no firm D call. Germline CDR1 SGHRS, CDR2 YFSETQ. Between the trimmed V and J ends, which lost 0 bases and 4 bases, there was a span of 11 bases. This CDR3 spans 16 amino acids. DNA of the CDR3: TGCGCCAGCAGCTTGGAGCGGACGCAGTATAATTCACCCCTCCACTTT. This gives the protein CASSLERTQYNSPLHF.

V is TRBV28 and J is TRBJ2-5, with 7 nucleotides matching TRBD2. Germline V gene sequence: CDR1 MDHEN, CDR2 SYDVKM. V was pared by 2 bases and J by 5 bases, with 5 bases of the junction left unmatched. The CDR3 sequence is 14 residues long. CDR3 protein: CASSLRQGGETQYF. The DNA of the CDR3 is TGTGCCAGCAGTTTACGGCAGGGAGGGGAGACCCAGTACTTC.

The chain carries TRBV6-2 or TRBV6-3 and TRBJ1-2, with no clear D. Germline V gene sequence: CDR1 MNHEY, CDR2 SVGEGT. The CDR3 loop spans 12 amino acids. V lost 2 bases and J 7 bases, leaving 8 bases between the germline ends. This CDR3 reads CASSYVSSGYTF. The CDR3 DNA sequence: TGTGCCAGCAGTTACGTTTCTTCTGGCTACACCTTC.